This T cell receptor beta chain was documented in a study of CD8+CD57+ T cells in acquired aplastic anemia. Background on the study: Sorted CD4+ and CD8+ cells gave a mean 3.2 ug DNA, range about 0.19 to 27.4 ug.

CDR3 length: 14 residues. V lost 4 bases, J lost 5 bases, and 15 bases lay in between. CDR1 is SGDLS and CDR2 is YYNGEE in the germline V gene. It was genomic DNA that served as the template for profiling TCR beta VDJ and CDR3. TCRdb reprocessed the reads via MiXCR and lists one record per CDR3 protein. The data show 150,000 to 200,000 distinct CDR3 sequences, 64% seen once. The V and J genes are TRBV9 and TRBJ2-5, with D perhaps being TRBD1 or TRBD2 (5 bases each). The sample comprised sorted CD4+, CD8+, or CD8+CD57+ T cells (not recorded which) from PBMCs. The origin of this receptor is a human donor with severe aplastic anemia or a healthy control (not recorded which). The CDR3 region is CASSQTSEGETQYF. CDR3 nucleotide sequence: TGTGCCAGCAGCCAAACGAGCGAGGGGGAGACCCAGTACTTC.